This T cell receptor beta chain was obtained from a study of blood T cell repertoires in COVID-19. Repertoires were generated with immunoSEQ multiplex PCR, while TCRdb's copy carries only in-frame clones and drops some. The sample includes a few hundred thousand clones, about 90% of them seen just once. The CDR3 consists of 18 residues. J gave up 5 bases and V 5 bases, and 19 bases lay outside the gene matches. From germline, CDR1 is SGHVS and CDR2 FQNEAQ. The chain links TRBV7-8 to TRBJ2-5; the match to TRBD2 covers 8 bases. This receptor was identified in a woman aged 50 to 60 with COVID-19, enrolled during active disease. Sample: peripheral blood. CDR3 DNA sequence: TGTGCCAGCAGCCCGACCGGGGGGGGCTCTAATCTCAGGGAGACCCAGTACTTC. Its protein product is CASSPTGGGSNLRETQYF.